This entry lists 19 T cell receptor beta chains sequenced from one sample in a study of shared clonotypes between healthy human individuals. Method: immunoSEQ multiplex PCR; TCRdb's copy keeps in-frame clones and lacks some. The table lists over a million clones, 98% of them singletons, with approximately 0.4% in the top ten. Sequencing was done on a sample of naive CD4+ T cells sorted from blood. Subset noted: CD45RA+ positively selected. The source of these receptors is a man younger than 45 in good health.

V and J are TRBV28 and TRBJ1-1, with unresolved D. CDR1 is MDHEN, CDR2 SYDVKM, per germline. This CDR3 is 13 amino acids long. Trimming left V 3 bases short and J 4 bases short, with 9 bases between. The chain's CDR3 is CASSFRPPTEAFF. The CDR3 bases are TGTGCCAGCAGTTTTCGCCCCCCCACTGAAGCTTTCTTT.

This clone occurred once. The chain carries TRBV19 and TRBJ1-5, with unresolved D. In germline, CDR1 is LNHDA, CDR2 SQIVND (reference sequence). Trimming left V 9 bases short and J 0 bases short, with 15 bases between. This CDR3 is 15 amino acids long. In nucleotides, the CDR3 is TGTGCCAGCAGAGAGGTCGGGCGTAGCAATCAGCCCCAGCATTTT. It is translated as CASREVGRSNQPQHF.

This chain links TRBV2 with TRBJ1-5, with 9 bases aligning to TRBD1. After removal of 6 bases from V and 6 bases from J, the junction contained 3 bases not matched to a gene. The CDR3 has 13 residues. CDR1 and CDR2 from the germline V gene are SNHLY and FYNNEI. CDR3 region: CASSGTGFQPQHF. CDR3 sequence (DNA): TGTGCCAGCAGCGGGACAGGGTTTCAGCCCCAGCATTTT.

With regard to this clone: Other DNA sequences in this sample translate to the same CDR3. V is TRBV5-1 and J is TRBJ1-1; D is undetermined. CDR1 is SGHRS, CDR2 YFSETQ, per germline. The CDR3 is 13 residues long. Trimming stripped 0 bases from V and 2 bases from J, with 5 bases between. The CDR3 DNA is TGCGCCAGCAGCTTGGTAGACAACACTGAAGCTTTCTTT. Protein sequence: CASSLVDNTEAFF.

The chain has TRBV5-5 and TRBJ1-4, with no clear D. Trimming pared 2 bases from V and 3 bases from J, leaving 11 bases between. The CDR3 spans 15 residues. CDR1 is SGHKS, CDR2 YYEKEE, per germline (reference sequence). The CDR3 region is CASSFVPDANEKLFF. The CDR3 nucleotides are TGTGCCAGCAGCTTTGTCCCTGATGCTAATGAAAAACTGTTTTTT.

This clone was detected only once. The chain recombines TRBV9 with TRBJ2-1; D is undetermined. The CDR3 contains 16 residues. CDR1 and CDR2 from the germline V gene are SGDLS and YYNGEE. V gave up 0 bases and J gave up 5 bases, with 15 bases separating them. The CDR3 protein is CASSVAIRGGDNEQFF. The CDR3 nucleotides read TGTGCCAGCAGCGTAGCGATTCGAGGCGGAGACAATGAGCAGTTCTTC.

This sequence joins TRBV10-2 and TRBJ1-1; no reliable D call. Germline lookup yields CDR1 WSHSY and CDR2 SAAADI. The CDR3 loop spans 14 amino acids. Trimming took off 2 bases at V and 1 base at J, with 8 bases between the two ends. The CDR3 loop reads CASSEGRQNTEAFF. The CDR3 DNA reads TGCGCCAGCAGTGAGGGGAGGCAGAACACTGAAGCTTTCTTT.

This sequence joins TRBV5-1 and TRBJ2-7, with TRBD2 matching over 10 bases. The CDR3 covers 14 residues. J lost 4 bases, V lost 4 bases, and 5 bases had no gene match. The germline V gene has CDR1 SGHRS and CDR2 YFSETQ. The CDR3 protein is CASSTIAGGYEQYF. For the CDR3, the DNA is TGCGCCAGCAGCACGATAGCGGGAGGTTACGAGCAGTACTTC. Full variable domain (rest looked up from reference TRBV5-1 and TRBJ2-7): KAGVTQTPRYLIKTRGQQVTLSCSPISGHRSVSWYQQTPGQGLQFLFEYFSETQRNKGNFPGRFSGRQFSNSRSEMNVSTLELGDSALYLCASSTIAGGYEQYFGPGTRLTVT.

V and J are TRBV5-1 and TRBJ2-7; weak D call: TRBD1 (5 bases). CDR3 length equals 14 residues. The germline gives CDR1 SGHRS, CDR2 YFSETQ. The germline V and J ends were trimmed by 0 bases and 6 bases, with 13 bases remaining between them. The CDR3 coding sequence is TGCGCCAGCAGCTTGGCCAGGGCCCCCATCGAGCAGTACTTC. Translating gives CASSLARAPIEQYF.

The chain links TRBV18 to TRBJ2-6, with D tentatively TRBD2 (5 bases). Trimming took off 2 bases at V and 1 base at J, with 6 bases between the two ends. The CDR3 spans 15 residues. Germline CDR1 KGHSH, CDR2 LQKENI. This chain's CDR3 is CASSPLASGANVLTF. The CDR3 DNA reads TGTGCCAGCTCACCATTAGCGTCTGGGGCCAACGTCCTGACTTTC.

The chain combines TRBV29-1 with TRBJ1-3; TRBD1 agrees at 7 bases. Germline values: CDR1 SQVTM, CDR2 ANQGSEA. Germline trimming cut 6 bases from V and 4 bases from J; bases unmatched to any gene: 6. This CDR3 spans 13 amino acids. This CDR3 is CSVDRVGGNTIYF. In nucleotides, the CDR3 is TGCAGCGTAGACAGGGTGGGAGGAAACACCATATATTTT.

This chain joins TRBV6-5 and TRBJ1-2; D is unclear. The V gene lost 2 bases and the J gene lost 4 bases, with 11 bases spanning the gap. Germline lookup yields CDR1 MNHEY and CDR2 SVGAGI. This CDR3 spans 14 amino acids. Written as DNA, the CDR3 is TGTGCCAGCAGTTACCTCGGGATCGGCTATGGCTACACCTTC. Translating it yields CASSYLGIGYGYTF.

CDR3 sequence (DNA): TGTGCCAGCAGTCGGACAGGGATCAATCAGCCCCAGCATTTT. This codes for CASSRTGINQPQHF. The chain carries TRBV14 and TRBJ1-5; TRBD1 matches 8 bases. Germline values: CDR1 SGHDN, CDR2 FVKESK. V dropped 6 bases and J dropped 3; count of bases not matched to a gene: 4. CDR3 length: 14 amino acids.

The chain joins TRBV5-1 to TRBJ2-5; the D is unclear. Germline V gene data show CDR1 as SGHRS and CDR2 as YFSETQ. This CDR3 spans 13 amino acids. V lost 4 bases to trimming and J lost 1 base, with 8 bases between them. The CDR3 coding sequence is TGCGCCAGCAGCGCCGGGTCCCAAGAGACCCAGTACTTC. It translates to CASSAGSQETQYF.

This CDR3 is CASSLVPGNTEAFF. Here the CDR3 DNA reads TGTGCCAGCAGCTTAGTACCAGGGAACACTGAAGCTTTCTTT. J is TRBJ1-1 and V is TRBV7-8; no definite D call. V shed 1 base and J shed 1 base, with 7 bases lying between them. There are 14 residues in the CDR3. Per germline, CDR1 SGHVS and CDR2 FQNEAQ.

In DNA, the CDR3 is TGTGCCAGCCAGAAGGGACAGGTCAATCAGCCCCAGCATTTT. This sequence encodes CASQKGQVNQPQHF. This chain uses TRBV2 with TRBJ1-5, with 8 bases aligning to TRBD1. The CDR3 has 14 amino acids. CDR1 SNHLY and CDR2 FYNNEI come from the germline V gene. V lost 8 bases and J lost 3; bases outside the gene matches: 6.

The genes are TRBV19 and TRBJ2-7; D gene unclear. The V end lost 1 base, the J end lost 2 bases, and 9 bases lay between the germline ends. The CDR3 contains 14 residues. Looked up from germline, CDR1 is LNHDA and CDR2 is SQIVND (reference sequence). The CDR3 region is CASSIVQGPYEQYF. The CDR3 region has the DNA TGTGCCAGTAGTATAGTGCAAGGGCCCTACGAGCAGTACTTC.

The genes are TRBV5-1 and TRBJ2-7, with TRBD1 matching over 10 bases. Germline V CDR1 and CDR2: SGHRS, YFSETQ. This CDR3 region has 14 residues. V trimming: 5 bases; J trimming: 4 bases; junction bases outside the gene matches: 6. CDR3 in DNA: TGCGCCAGCAGTCGCGGGACAGGGGATTACGAGCAGTACTTC. Translating it yields CASSRGTGDYEQYF.

This clone was recorded only once. This rearrangement joins TRBV28 to TRBJ2-4; 7 nucleotides line up with TRBD2. V was clipped by 2 bases and J by 8 bases; unmatched bases: 6. The CDR3 extends over 14 amino acids. CDR1 is MDHEN, CDR2 SYDVKM, per germline. CDR3 DNA: TGTGCCAGCAGTTTAAGTGCAGGGAGGGACATTCAGTACTTC. Translation gives CASSLSAGRDIQYF.